The 5 T cell receptor beta chains given below trace back to one sample, sequenced in a study of cytomegalovirus exposure and HLA in healthy donors. The PCR employed 60 Vbeta primers together with 13 Jbeta primers. Here immunoSEQ multiplex PCR was the method, and the copy in TCRdb shows in-frame clones only, minus some. The sample totals 110,000 to 150,000 clones. The sample consisted of PBMCs. The receptors shown here come from a male donor in good health and CMV-seronegative.

Points on this clone: Other nucleotide sequences from this sample produce the same CDR3. CDR3 residues: CASSPQGVNTEAFF. CDR3 nucleotide sequence: TGTGCCAGCTCACCACAGGGGGTAAACACTGAAGCTTTCTTT. The rearrangement uses TRBV18 and TRBJ1-1, with D perhaps matching TRBD1 (6 bases). CDR1 and CDR2 (germline): KGHSH, LQKENI. V gave up 1 base and J gave up 2 bases, with 8 bases separating them. This CDR3 comprises 14 residues. Full variable domain (remainder filled in from reference TRBV18 and TRBJ1-1): NAGVMQNPRHLVRRRGQEARLRCSPMKGHSHVYWYRQLPEEGLKFMVYLQKENIIDESGMPKERFSAEFPKEGPSILRIQQVVRGDSAAYFCASSPQGVNTEAFFGQGTRLTVV.

This rearrangement joins TRBV18 to TRBJ2-7; 7 bases are a match to TRBD1. V was pared by 0 bases and J by 2 bases, with 4 bases of the junction left unmatched. CDR1 is KGHSH, CDR2 LQKENI, per germline. The length of the CDR3 is 15 residues. This CDR3 reads CASSPPSGQTYEQYF. The CDR3 DNA is TGTGCCAGCTCACCACCGTCGGGACAGACCTACGAGCAGTACTTC.

The chain has TRBV27 and TRBJ1-4, with D unresolved. Germline CDR1 MNHEY, CDR2 SMNVEV (reference sequence). The V end lost 6 bases, the J end lost 0 bases, and 8 bases lay between the germline ends. The CDR3 totals 14 residues. The CDR3 spells CASRALATNEKLFF. CDR3 in DNA: TGTGCCAGCAGAGCTCTGGCAACTAATGAAAAACTGTTTTTT.

This chain's CDR3 is CASSPQQGYTDTQYF. CDR3 sequence (DNA): TGCGCCAGCAGCCCCCAACAGGGATACACAGATACGCAGTATTTT. This chain joins TRBV4-3 and TRBJ2-3; possibly TRBD1 for D (6 bases). Deletions cut 4 bases from V and 2 bases from J, with 13 bases between. Germline lookup yields CDR1 LGHNA and CDR2 YSLEER. This CDR3 contains 15 residues.

The chain has TRBV6-5 and TRBJ2-7; 7 bases agree with TRBD1. V lost 6 bases, J lost 7 bases, and 9 bases stayed unmatched. This CDR3 spans 13 amino acids. Germline CDR1 and CDR2: MNHEY and SVGAGI. The CDR3 DNA reads as TGTGCCAGCAGAACGACAGGGTCCTGGGAGCAGTACTTC. This translates into CASRTTGSWEQYF.